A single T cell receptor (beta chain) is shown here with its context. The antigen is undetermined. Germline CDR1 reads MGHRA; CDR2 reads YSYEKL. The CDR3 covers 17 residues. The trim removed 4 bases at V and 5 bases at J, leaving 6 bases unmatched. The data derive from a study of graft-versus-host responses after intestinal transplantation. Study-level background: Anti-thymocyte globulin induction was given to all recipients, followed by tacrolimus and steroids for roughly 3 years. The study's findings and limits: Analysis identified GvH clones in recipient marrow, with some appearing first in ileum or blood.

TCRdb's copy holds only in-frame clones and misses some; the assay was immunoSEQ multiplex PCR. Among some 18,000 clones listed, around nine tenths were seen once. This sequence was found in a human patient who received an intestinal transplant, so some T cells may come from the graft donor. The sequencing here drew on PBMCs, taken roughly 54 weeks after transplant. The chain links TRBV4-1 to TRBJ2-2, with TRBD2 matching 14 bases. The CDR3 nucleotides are TGCGCCAGCAGCCCCCTCGGACTAGCGGGGGGTACCGGGGAGCTGTTTTTT. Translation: CASSPLGLAGGTGELFF.